The 3 T cell receptor beta chains below all came from one sample that was sequenced in a study of cytomegalovirus exposure and HLA in healthy donors. The PCR used 60 Vbeta and 13 Jbeta primers. Profiled with immunoSEQ multiplex PCR; TCRdb holds only in-frame clones, not every one. Of around 80,000 clones detected, roughly 70% appear once; the ten largest clones hold 7.5% to 9.5%. Sequenced material: PBMCs. The origin of the receptors is a man aged 35-49 years in good health and CMV-seropositive.

The count of this clone is one. This chain links TRBV28 with TRBJ1-1; D call uncertain. Germline V gene lookup returns CDR1 MDHEN and CDR2 SYDVKM. The V and J ends lost 7 bases and 3 bases respectively, with 18 bases between them. This CDR3 spans 15 amino acids. The CDR3 spells CASIGEEGAYTEAFF. In nucleotides, the CDR3 is TGTGCCAGCATTGGGGAGGAGGGAGCGTACACTGAAGCTTTCTTT.

This sequence joins TRBV28 and TRBJ1-1; D might be TRBD1 (6 bases). The V end was cut by 7 bases, the J end by 1 base, with 25 bases between. Germline CDR1 is MDHEN and CDR2 is SYDVKM. CDR3 length: 18 amino acids. CDR3: CASTLQGEGLGSNTEAFF. In DNA form, the CDR3 reads TGTGCCAGCACCCTACAGGGAGAGGGTCTGGGATCGAACACTGAAGCTTTCTTT.

The chain joins TRBV11-2 to TRBJ2-1; the D gene is possibly TRBD1 (5 bases). With 5 bases removed from V and 9 bases from J, the gap between germline ends came to 17 bases. CDR1 is SGHAT, CDR2 FQNNGV, per germline. The CDR3 sequence is 14 residues long. The CDR3 loop reads CASSPRQGRTEQFF. CDR3 in DNA: TGTGCCAGCAGCCCCCGGCAGGGTCGGACTGAGCAGTTCTTC.